A single sample is the source of the 32 T cell receptor beta chains below, sequenced in a study of blood T cell repertoires in COVID-19. Clones were sequenced by immunoSEQ multiplex PCR, and TCRdb holds only the in-frame ones, with some missing. The top ten clones hold 5.5% to 7.5% of a sample with 150,000 to 200,000 clones, about 80% of them seen once. Sequenced sample: peripheral blood. The origin of the receptors is a woman aged 40 to 50 with COVID-19, enrolled during active disease.

The V call is TRBV7-8, the J call TRBJ1-1, with 8 nucleotides matching TRBD1. The length of the CDR3 is 17 residues. With 3 bases clipped from V and 1 base from J, the junction kept 10 bases outside the gene matches. Germline V CDR1 and CDR2: SGHVS, FQNEAQ. As DNA, the CDR3 is TGTGCCAGCAGCTTTACCGGGACAGGCGCCTCGAACACTGAAGCTTTCTTT. Its translation: CASSFTGTGASNTEAFF.

The chain joins TRBV24-1 to TRBJ2-7; TRBD1 aligns across 10 bases. There are 15 residues in the CDR3. Germline V lookup: CDR1 KGHDR, CDR2 SFDVKD. The CDR3 reads CANSGTGVSSYEQYV. DNA for the CDR3: TGTGCCAACAGTGGGACAGGGGTGAGCTCCTACGAGCAGTACGTC.

The chain couples TRBV6-5 to TRBJ2-5; 7 bases fit TRBD1. This CDR3 contains 14 residues. Germline loops: CDR1 MNHEY, CDR2 SVGAGI. Trimming at V came to 4 bases and at J to 6 bases, leaving 8 bases not matched to a gene. The CDR3 here is CASSFTGVVKTQYF. In nucleotides, the CDR3 is TGTGCCAGCAGTTTTACAGGGGTAGTGAAGACCCAGTACTTC.

This chain links TRBV29-1 with TRBJ1-5; no firm D call. V was trimmed by 6 bases and J by 1 base, leaving 16 bases between them. The germline V gene has CDR1 SQVTM and CDR2 ANQGSEA. The CDR3 sequence is 15 residues long. The CDR3 sequence is CSVPRSLRSNQPQHF. CDR3 in DNA: TGCAGCGTCCCGAGGTCCCTGAGGAGCAATCAGCCCCAGCATTTT.

This clone was found once. The gene calls are TRBV28 and TRBJ1-1; no reliable D call. The CDR3 runs 15 residues. Germline loops: CDR1 MDHEN, CDR2 SYDVKM. V lost 6 bases and J 4 bases, leaving 18 bases between the germline ends. Written as DNA, the CDR3 is TGTGCCAGCAGCACCCCGGTGGCAGGATCCACTGAAGCTTTCTTT. The encoded protein is CASSTPVAGSTEAFF.

This clone was recorded only once. The CDR3 here is CASSTAGGGWTEAFF. The CDR3, as DNA: TGTGCCAGCAGTACGGCTGGCGGGGGATGGACTGAAGCTTTCTTT. The rearrangement uses TRBV28 and TRBJ1-1, with a tentative D call TRBD1 (5 bases). The germline gives CDR1 MDHEN, CDR2 SYDVKM. The ends were cut back, 5 bases at V and 5 bases at J, with 18 bases in the middle. The CDR3 length is 15 residues.

The chain links TRBV5-4 to TRBJ2-1; maybe TRBD1 (8 bases). The V and J ends lost 4 bases and 8 bases respectively, with 22 bases between them. The germline CDR1 and CDR2 sequences are SGHNT and YYREEE (reference sequence). CDR3 size: 16 residues. In nucleotides, the CDR3 is TGTGCCAGCAGCAAGAATCACAGGGGGGGGTTGGATGAGCAGTTCTTC. Amino acids: CASSKNHRGGLDEQFF. Using reference TRBV5-4 and TRBJ2-1 for the parts outside the CDR3, the full variable domain is ETGVTQSPTHLIKTRGQQVTLRCSSQSGHNTVSWYQQALGQGPQFIFQYYREEENGRGNFPPRFSGLQFPNYSSELNVNALELDDSALYLCASSKNHRGGLDEQFFGPGTRLTVL.

The chain combines TRBV24-1 with TRBJ2-3, with 7 bases aligning to TRBD2. V dropped 2 bases and J dropped 3; count of bases not matched to a gene: 7. The germline CDR1 and CDR2 sequences are KGHDR and SFDVKD. The CDR3 is made up of 16 amino acids. The CDR3 protein is CATSDSRRGLTDTQYF. CDR3 in DNA: TGTGCCACCAGTGATTCTAGGCGGGGGTTGACAGATACGCAGTATTTT.

This clone was observed a single time. This chain connects TRBV4-1 to TRBJ2-7, with D possibly TRBD2 on 6 matching bases. CDR1 and CDR2 from the germline V gene are MGHRA and YSYEKL. The CDR3 has 18 amino acids. The V and J ends lost 1 base and 0 bases respectively, with 19 bases between them. The DNA for the CDR3 is TGCGCCAGCAGCCAAGCTCCGAACGCGGGATTTAGCTCCTACGAGCAGTACTTC. Residues: CASSQAPNAGFSSYEQYF.

This clone was counted between two and nine times. The chain combines TRBV6-1 with TRBJ2-5, with no clear D. Germline V gene lookup returns CDR1 MNHNS and CDR2 SASEGT. V was trimmed by 0 bases and J by 4 bases, leaving 3 bases between them. The CDR3 spans 12 residues. CDR3 sequence reads: CASSEARETQYF. In DNA, the CDR3 is TGTGCCAGCAGTGAAGCTAGAGAGACCCAGTACTTC.

The chain links TRBV5-1 to TRBJ2-2, with D maybe TRBD2 (5 bases). The germline V gene encodes CDR1 SGHRS and CDR2 YFSETQ. V lost 4 bases to trimming and J lost 2 bases, with 21 bases between them. The CDR3 loop spans 18 amino acids. The CDR3 reads CASSPPILSRGNTGELFF. The CDR3 DNA sequence: TGCGCCAGCAGCCCCCCAATCTTGAGCCGGGGTAACACCGGGGAGCTGTTTTTT.

This chain links TRBV7-8 with TRBJ1-1; unclear D gene. CDR1 SGHVS and CDR2 FQNEAQ come from the germline V gene. Trimming stripped 8 bases from V and 0 bases from J, with 7 bases between. The CDR3 sequence is 12 residues long. DNA of the CDR3: TGTGCCAGCTTTACACTGAACACTGAAGCTTTCTTT. Encoded protein: CASFTLNTEAFF.

J is TRBJ1-6 and V is TRBV29-1; 7 bases map to TRBD1. The trim removed 5 bases at V and 9 bases at J, leaving 10 bases unmatched. Germline V gives CDR1 SQVTM, CDR2 ANQGSEA. This CDR3 region has 14 residues. This CDR3 reads CSVQTTGYGSPLHF. CDR3 bases: TGCAGCGTTCAGACGACAGGGTATGGTTCACCCCTCCACTTT.

This chain uses TRBV6-5 with TRBJ1-4; TRBD1 aligns across 9 bases. The CDR3 totals 15 residues. The ends lost 5 bases at V and 5 bases at J; junction bases unmatched: 6. Germline V gene lookup returns CDR1 MNHEY and CDR2 SVGAGI. CDR3 amino acids: CASSSAGTGNEKLFF. In nucleotides, the CDR3 is TGTGCCAGCAGTAGCGCTGGGACAGGGAATGAAAAACTGTTTTTT.

In this sample, this clone turned up a few times. This chain connects TRBV27 to TRBJ2-1, with D unclear. The CDR3 has 12 residues. The germline gives CDR1 MNHEY, CDR2 SMNVEV (reference sequence). V lost 7 bases to trimming and J lost 2 bases, with 6 bases between them. The CDR3 nucleotides read TGTGCCAGCATTAGCCCCTACAATGAGCAGTTCTTC. This gives the protein CASISPYNEQFF.

The chain employs TRBV16 and TRBJ2-5; D is unresolved. Per the germline V gene, CDR1 is KGHSY and CDR2 is FQNENV. V lost 4 bases, J lost 4 bases, and 7 bases lay in between. This CDR3 region has 12 residues. The CDR3 DNA sequence: TGTGCCAGCAGCCTACTGAGAGAGACCCAGTACTTC. Translating gives CASSLLRETQYF.

The CDR3 loop is CASHGEELLADTYNEQFF. The CDR3 coding sequence is TGTGCCAGCCACGGGGAGGAACTACTAGCGGACACCTACAATGAGCAGTTCTTC. The chain has TRBV2 and TRBJ2-1, with TRBD2 matching 8 bases. V was pared by 8 bases and J by 2 bases, with 17 bases of the junction left unmatched. The CDR3 sequence is 18 residues long. Per germline, CDR1 SNHLY and CDR2 FYNNEI.

V gene TRBV9 combines with J gene TRBJ1-3; no clear D gene. V was clipped by 0 bases and J by 8 bases, with 3 bases between them. CDR1 is SGDLS, CDR2 YYNGEE, per germline. The CDR3 contains 11 residues. CDR3 protein: CASSVGHTIYF. The CDR3 coding sequence is TGTGCCAGCAGCGTAGGGCACACCATATATTTT.

V and J are TRBV12-5 and TRBJ2-7, with D hard to call. The CDR3 is made up of 13 amino acids. Germline-derived CDR1 and CDR2 are LGHNT and FRNRAP. V was shortened by 6 bases and J by 4 bases, with 13 bases between the two germline ends. CDR3 amino acids: CASGLIGRYEQYV. CDR3 nucleotides: TGTGCTAGTGGGCTCATCGGCAGGTACGAGCAGTACGTC.

This chain connects TRBV4-1 to TRBJ2-1, with D possibly TRBD2 on 7 matching bases. The V and J ends lost 5 bases and 10 bases respectively, with 27 bases between them. The CDR3 is 17 residues long. Germline values: CDR1 MGHRA, CDR2 YSYEKL. This CDR3 is CASSKPLDFGGPIEQFF. The CDR3 bases are TGCGCCAGCAGCAAACCTCTGGACTTCGGGGGGCCAATCGAGCAGTTCTTC.

The chain uses TRBV27 and TRBJ2-4, with 8 nucleotides matching TRBD2. V lost 4 bases and J lost 9; bases outside the gene matches: 14. The CDR3 is made up of 16 amino acids. Germline V gene lookup returns CDR1 MNHEY and CDR2 SMNVEV (reference sequence). The DNA for the CDR3 is TGTGCCAGCAGTTACCAGCGGGAGCCTCCCCTAGGCATTCAGTACTTC. It codes for CASSYQREPPLGIQYF.

V usage is TRBV7-9 and J usage is TRBJ2-7; D remains unclear. The CDR3 runs to 12 residues. Germline CDR1 is SEHNR and CDR2 is FQNEAQ (reference sequence). Between the trimmed V and J ends, which lost 2 bases and 2 bases, there was a span of 4 bases. CDR3 region: CASSLTPYEQYF. CDR3 nucleotide sequence: TGTGCCAGCAGCTTAACACCCTACGAGCAGTACTTC.

The chain recombines TRBV2 with TRBJ2-1, with 12 positions matching TRBD2. With V trimmed by 7 bases and J by 6 bases, 10 bases remained unmatched. Germline V gene lookup returns CDR1 SNHLY and CDR2 FYNNEI. The CDR3 sequence is 16 residues long. The CDR3 coding sequence is TGTGCCAGCACCCTTCGGGGACTAGCGGGTTCCAATGAGCAGTTCTTC. It encodes CASTLRGLAGSNEQFF.

Of note for this clone: A much larger clone is a single base away; this may be a read error. The chain has TRBV20-1 and TRBJ2-3; no definite D call. The CDR3 sequence is 10 residues long. V was cut by 8 bases and J by 2 bases, with 5 bases left in between. From germline, CDR1 is DFQATT and CDR2 SNEGSKA (reference sequence). CDR3 DNA: TGCAGTTCCTACACAGATACGCAGTATTTT. It yields the protein CSSYTDTQYF.

V and J are TRBV6-5 and TRBJ1-2; 8 positions match TRBD1. The V gene's germline CDR1 is MNHEY and CDR2 SVGAGI. The CDR3 is 13 amino acids. Trimming cost V 6 bases and J 5 bases; bases outside gene matches: 5. For the CDR3, the DNA is TGTGCCAGCAGCGACAGGGGCTTATATGGCTACACCTTC. Amino acids: CASSDRGLYGYTF.

This clone occurred a few times. CDR3 coding DNA: TGTGCCTGTTGGACGGCAGGGCCCTACAATGAGCAGTTCTTC. Translation gives CACWTAGPYNEQFF. V usage is TRBV9 and J usage is TRBJ2-1; possibly TRBD1 for D (5 bases). The CDR3 contains 14 residues. Germline V gives CDR1 SGDLS, CDR2 YYNGEE. V gave up 10 bases and J gave up 2 bases, with 16 bases separating them.

The chain combines TRBV27 with TRBJ2-5; a possible D gene is TRBD2 (6 bases). The V gene lost 1 base and the J gene lost 5 bases, with 14 bases spanning the gap. The germline V gene encodes CDR1 MNHEY and CDR2 SMNVEV (reference sequence). The CDR3 is made up of 15 amino acids. The CDR3 region has the DNA TGTGCCAGCAGTTTATGGGCGGGAATGGGGGAGACCCAGTACTTC. As protein: CASSLWAGMGETQYF.

This clone came up once. In DNA, the CDR3 is TGTGCTTGCACAGGACTAGCGGGGCCAGATACGCAGTATTTT. Its protein is CACTGLAGPDTQYF. This sequence joins TRBV2 and TRBJ2-3; 12 nucleotides agree with TRBD2. CDR1 SNHLY and CDR2 FYNNEI come from the germline V gene. This CDR3 comprises 14 residues. The full variable domain, in which reference TRBV2 and TRBJ2-3 provide the parts outside the CDR3, is EPEVTQTPSHQVTQMGQEVILRCVPISNHLYFYWYRQILGQKVEFLVSFYNNEISEKSEIFDDQFSVERPDGSNFTLKIRSTKLEDSAMYFCACTGLAGPDTQYFGPGTRLTVL.

The chain is built from TRBV28 and TRBJ2-3; 14 positions match TRBD2. CDR1 is MDHEN and CDR2 is SYDVKM in the germline V gene. The CDR3 runs 18 residues. V shed 3 bases, J shed 5 bases, and the junction held 10 bases outside the gene matches. CDR3 sequence (DNA): TGTGCCAGCAGTTTGGGAAAGGGACTAGCGGGAGTGGGAGATACGCAGTATTTT. Translated, it gives CASSLGKGLAGVGDTQYF.

The J gene is TRBJ2-1, the V gene TRBV18; TRBD2 agrees at 8 bases. The germline V gene has CDR1 KGHSH and CDR2 LQKENI. With V trimmed by 6 bases and J by 0 bases, 10 bases remained unmatched. This CDR3 spans 17 amino acids. CDR3 DNA: TGTGCCAGCTCTCTTCAAGGCGGGGGGAGCTCCTACAATGAGCAGTTCTTC. Amino acids: CASSLQGGGSSYNEQFF.

This chain uses TRBV2 with TRBJ2-2; possibly TRBD1 for D (6 bases). Trimming left V 7 bases short and J 4 bases short, with 7 bases between. Germline V gene lookup returns CDR1 SNHLY and CDR2 FYNNEI. This CDR3 region has 12 residues. This CDR3 is CASMGATGELFF. CDR3 coding DNA: TGTGCCAGCATGGGGGCCACCGGGGAGCTGTTTTTT.

This chain uses TRBV24-1 with TRBJ2-2, with 10 bases that match TRBD1. The germline gives CDR1 KGHDR, CDR2 SFDVKD. Trimming took 3 bases from V and 6 from J; bases not matched to a gene: 9. The CDR3 covers 17 residues. The CDR3 sequence: CATSDPTGQGFPGELFF. For the CDR3, the DNA is TGTGCCACCAGTGATCCTACGGGACAGGGGTTTCCCGGGGAGCTGTTTTTT.